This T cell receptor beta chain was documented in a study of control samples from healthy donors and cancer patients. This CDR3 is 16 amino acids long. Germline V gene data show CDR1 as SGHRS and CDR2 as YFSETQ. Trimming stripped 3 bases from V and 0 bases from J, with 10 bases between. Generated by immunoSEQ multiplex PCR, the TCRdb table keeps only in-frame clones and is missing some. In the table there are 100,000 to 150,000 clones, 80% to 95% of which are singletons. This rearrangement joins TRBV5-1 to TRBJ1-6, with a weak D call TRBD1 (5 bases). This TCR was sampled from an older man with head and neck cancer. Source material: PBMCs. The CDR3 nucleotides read TGCGCCAGCAGCTCGGGACCGAGCTCCTATAATTCACCCCTCCACTTT. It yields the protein CASSSGPSSYNSPLHF.